Listed here is a single T cell receptor (beta chain). This clonotype has a count of ten or more. The specificity of this receptor is unknown. Base qualities are not provided; no much larger clone lies one nucleotide away. The germline V gene encodes CDR1 SGHKS and CDR2 YYEKEE (reference sequence). Ends trimmed: V by 2 bases, J by 2 bases; bases unmatched to a gene: 1. From cysteine to phenylalanine, the CDR3 is 14 amino acids long. The DNA shown is the 42-base CDR3, in frame from base 1. The data belong to a study of T-cell reconstitution after alpha-beta-depleted transplantation in children listed by TCRdb under 2016. As for the study more broadly: Using TCR repertoire profiling, the study followed T-cell immune reconstitution in a quantitative way in children after TCRalphabeta/CD19-depleted allogeneic hematopoietic cell transplantation.

The library was obtained by PCR. Sequencing was performed on an Illumina HiSeq 2500. To normalize quantification of the TCRbeta repertoire, the TCR libraries were built with molecular barcoding that relied on unique molecular identifiers. TCRdb applied fastp at Q25 and MiXCR to the public reads, then kept only in-frame beta chains. Identical CDR3 protein sequences are pooled into one entry, listed with their most common genes and DNA. In all, the sample holds about 72,000 distinct CDR3 sequences, and about 7% of those were seen once. The ten largest clonotypes hold less than 3% of the sample. Source: PBMCs from the stem cell graft donor, taken from the stem cell graft. This TCR came from a human donor who donated a stem cell graft to a child with acute lymphoblastic leukemia. In this chain, TRBV5-5 is recombined with TRBJ2-3; 8 nucleotides in the junction match TRBD2. CDR3 reads: CASSFSGITDTQYF. The DNA is TGTGCCAGCAGCTTTAGCGGGATCACAGATACGCAGTATTTT.